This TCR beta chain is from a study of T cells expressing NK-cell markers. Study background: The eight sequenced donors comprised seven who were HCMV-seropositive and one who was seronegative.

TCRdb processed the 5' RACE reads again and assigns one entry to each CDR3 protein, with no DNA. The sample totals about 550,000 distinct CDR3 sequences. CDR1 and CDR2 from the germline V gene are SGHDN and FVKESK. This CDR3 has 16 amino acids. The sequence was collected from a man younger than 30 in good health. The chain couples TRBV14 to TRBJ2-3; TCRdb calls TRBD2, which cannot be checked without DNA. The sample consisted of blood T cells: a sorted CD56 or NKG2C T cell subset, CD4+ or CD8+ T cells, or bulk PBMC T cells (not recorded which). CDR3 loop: CASSRGPSDNTDTQYF.